The sequence of this T cell receptor (beta chain) was determined in a study of shared clonotypes between healthy human individuals (dated by TCRdb to about 2020). The study in broad terms: The cohort included a few men and two women between 18 and 49 years of age. Leukapheresis yielded between about 0.94 and 9 billion PBMCs per donor. To estimate repertoire size and how much clonotype sharing occurs between individuals, the study deeply sequenced the blood TCR repertoires of roughly 5 healthy adults. To increase sequencing depth and limit assay-specific biases, different laboratories used diverse techniques to prepare libraries and sequence TCR repertoires. For each donor, CD4 naive and CD4 memory were each given three plates, CD8 naive was given two plates, and CD8 memory was given one plate.

TCR CDR3 regions were amplified from genomic DNA by multiplex PCR using the deep immunoSEQ assay. Extracted genomic DNA from each cell subset was spread evenly across all wells of several immunoSEQ 96-well plates, with each plate serving as a replicate. For sorted subsets, each replicate PCR was loaded with about 0.2 ug genomic DNA, equivalent to about 30,000 T cell genomes. Purified libraries were measured with a Qubit 3.0 fluorometer, size-checked on a Bioanalyzer 2100, and measured again with the KAPA Library Quantification kit. Each immunoSEQ 96-well plate was sequenced on its own single-read 150-cycle Illumina NextSeq 550 flow cell. Turning to the authors' computational methods: Because only junctional sequences without quality scores were contained in the immunoSEQ output, filtering matching that applied to full-length reads could not be performed. To assign V/J genes and CDR3, sequences were annotated against IMGT germline references using PyIR, a Python wrapper for IgBLAST v1.9. Reads were removed for weak V/J assignments (E-value above 1e-6), missing CDR3, stop codons, out-of-frame junctions, or ambiguous translated residues. V3J clonotypes were defined by identical inferred V gene, J gene, and CDR3 amino acid sequence. Percentage overlap between repertoires was computed as shared unique clonotypes divided by the size of the smaller repertoire. Repertoire richness was assessed with RTK rarefaction, the Chao1 estimator, and Recon v2.1 estimates of unobserved clonotypes. Generation probabilities were computed with OLGA for all TCRbeta clonotypes obtained by the gDNA method from several donors. The table was pulled from immuneACCESS by TCRdb, which kept in-frame rearrangements only. Such tables lose some clones; where checked, under half of the loss comes from unresolved V genes, and the rest has no known cause. That table is the source of V, J and clone size, and D and trimming were worked out from the DNA. The sample records about 1.5 million clones, 95% to 99% of which are singletons. The ten largest clones add up to approximately 0.45% of the sample.

V has 4 bases trimmed and J has 8 bases trimmed; junction bases matching no gene number 16. The CDR3 numbers 16 residues from cysteine through phenylalanine. The retained sequence is limited to the CDR3, 48 bases, with the frame set at the first base. Looking up the germline V gene yields CDR1 SQVTM and CDR2 ANQGSEA. This clone has a single count. This clone's antigen is unknown. Base qualities are not recorded, but no much larger clone differs from it by a single base. The investigation overall reported the following: Compared with non-shared clonotypes, clonotypes shared by all four sorted-subset donors had higher generation probabilities. Sampling was restricted to blood, and TCR repertoires in tissues likely differ from the TCR repertoires found in blood. Pairwise subsampling indicated that sequencing depth was expected to affect the degree of clonotype sharing among donors. Estimated clonotype richness was generally larger for naive than for memory subsets. The small number of donors limited the genetic and exposure-history diversity represented. Incomplete sequencing was indicated by rarefaction of sorted-subset datasets, despite the large sequencing depth. Approximately 4.8% of naive CD4, roughly 3.6% of naive CD8, 2.3% of memory CD4, and about 0.4% of memory CD8 clonotypes were shared across a few donors.

The donors were healthy, HIV-negative adults who had no recently reported acute infections or vaccinations. Every donor was a Caucasian adult residing in Nashville, Tennessee, USA. Magnetic negative selection was used to enrich CD4+ T cells, after which naive cells were positively selected on CD45RA and the negative fraction became the memory subset. Blood was obtained by leukapheresis, after which PBMCs were separated by Ficoll-Histopaque density gradient centrifugation and cryopreserved in liquid nitrogen vapor phase. Analytical flow cytometry was used to check the purity and quantity of each magnetically sorted T cell population. From each sorted fraction, genomic DNA was isolated and quantified by UV absorbance on a Nanodrop 2000c.

The origin of this receptor is a man aged 25 to 40 in good health. The sample was naive CD4+ T cells sorted from blood. Per the publication, the cell subset or site label means: CD45RA+ positively selected. The rearranged segments are TRBV29-1 and TRBJ2-3; 9 junctional bases match TRBD1. The sequence in DNA is TGCAGCGTTGTGGGATTGCCGGGACAGGGAAGACGTACGCAGTATTTT. This gives the protein CSVVGLPGQGRRTQYF.